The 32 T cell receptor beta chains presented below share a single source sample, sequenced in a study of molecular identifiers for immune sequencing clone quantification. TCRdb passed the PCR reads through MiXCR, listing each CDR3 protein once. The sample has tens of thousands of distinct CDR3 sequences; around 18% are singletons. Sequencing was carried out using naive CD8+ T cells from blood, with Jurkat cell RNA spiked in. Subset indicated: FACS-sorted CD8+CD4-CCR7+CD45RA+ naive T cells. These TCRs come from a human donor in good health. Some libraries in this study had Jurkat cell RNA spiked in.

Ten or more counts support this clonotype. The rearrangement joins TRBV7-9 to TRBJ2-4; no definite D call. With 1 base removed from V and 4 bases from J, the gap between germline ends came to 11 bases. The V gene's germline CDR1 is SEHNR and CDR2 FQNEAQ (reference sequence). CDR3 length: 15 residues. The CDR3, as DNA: TGTGCCAGCAGCTTAGGATCCGCCAGTAAAAACATTCAGTACTTC. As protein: CASSLGSASKNIQYF.

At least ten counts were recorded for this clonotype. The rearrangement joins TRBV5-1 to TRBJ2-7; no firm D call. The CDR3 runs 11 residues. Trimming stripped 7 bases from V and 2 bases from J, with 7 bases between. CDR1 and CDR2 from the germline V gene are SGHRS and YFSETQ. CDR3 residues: CASGEPYEQYF. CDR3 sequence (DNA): TGCGCCAGCGGCGAGCCCTACGAGCAGTACTTC.

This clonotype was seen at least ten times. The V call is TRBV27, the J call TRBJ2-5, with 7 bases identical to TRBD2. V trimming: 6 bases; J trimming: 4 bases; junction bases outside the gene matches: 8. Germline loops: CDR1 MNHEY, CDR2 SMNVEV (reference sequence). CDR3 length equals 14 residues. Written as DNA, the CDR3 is TGTGCCAGCAGAACGGGACTACCTGGAGAGACCCAGTACTTC. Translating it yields CASRTGLPGETQYF.

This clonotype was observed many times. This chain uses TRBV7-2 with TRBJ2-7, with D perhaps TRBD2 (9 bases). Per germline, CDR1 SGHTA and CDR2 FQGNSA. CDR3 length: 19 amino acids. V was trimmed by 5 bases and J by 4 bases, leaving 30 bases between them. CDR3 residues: CASSEAGGSASGIEYEQYF. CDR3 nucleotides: TGTGCCAGCAGCGAGGCAGGGGGCTCTGCTAGCGGGATAGAATACGAGCAGTACTTC. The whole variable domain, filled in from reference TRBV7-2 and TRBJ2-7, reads GAGVSQSPSNKVTEKGKDVELRCDPISGHTALYWYRQSLGQGLEFLIYFQGNSAPDKSGLPSDRFSAERTGGSVSTLTIQRTQQEDSAVYLCASSEAGGSASGIEYEQYFGPGTRLTVT.

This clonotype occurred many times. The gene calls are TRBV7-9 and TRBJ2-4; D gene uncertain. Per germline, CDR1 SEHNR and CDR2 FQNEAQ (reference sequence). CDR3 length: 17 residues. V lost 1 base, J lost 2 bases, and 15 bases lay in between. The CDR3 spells CASSLVLGGLSKNIQYF. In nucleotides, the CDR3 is TGTGCCAGCAGCTTAGTTTTGGGTGGTCTTTCCAAAAACATTCAGTACTTC.

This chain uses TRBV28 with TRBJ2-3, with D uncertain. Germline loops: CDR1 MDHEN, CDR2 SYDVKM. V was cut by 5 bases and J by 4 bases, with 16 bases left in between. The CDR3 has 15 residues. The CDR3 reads CASSVAGPWADTQYF. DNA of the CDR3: TGTGCCAGCAGTGTTGCCGGGCCGTGGGCAGATACGCAGTATTTT. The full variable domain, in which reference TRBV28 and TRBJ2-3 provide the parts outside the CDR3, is DVKVTQSSRYLVKRTGEKVFLECVQDMDHENMFWYRQDPGLGLRLIYFSYDVKMKEKGDIPEGYSVSREKKERFSLILESASTNQTSMYLCASSVAGPWADTQYFGPGTRLTVL.

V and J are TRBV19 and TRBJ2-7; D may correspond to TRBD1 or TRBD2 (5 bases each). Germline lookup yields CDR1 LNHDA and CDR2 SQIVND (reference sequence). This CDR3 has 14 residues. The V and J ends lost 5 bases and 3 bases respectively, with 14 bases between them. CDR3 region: CASSAGPGGYEQYF. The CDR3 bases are TGTGCCAGTAGTGCCGGGCCTGGGGGCTACGAGCAGTACTTC.

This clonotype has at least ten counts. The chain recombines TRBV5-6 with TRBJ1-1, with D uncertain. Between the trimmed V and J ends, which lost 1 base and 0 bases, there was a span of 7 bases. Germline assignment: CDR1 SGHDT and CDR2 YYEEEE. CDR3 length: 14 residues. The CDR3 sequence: CASSLNSLNTEAFF. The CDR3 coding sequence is TGTGCCAGCAGCTTGAACAGCCTGAACACTGAAGCTTTCTTT.

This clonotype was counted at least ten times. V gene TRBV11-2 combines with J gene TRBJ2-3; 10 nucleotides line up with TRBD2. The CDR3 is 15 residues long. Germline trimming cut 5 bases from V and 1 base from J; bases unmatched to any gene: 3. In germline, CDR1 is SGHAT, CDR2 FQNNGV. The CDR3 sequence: CASSIGTSGTDTQYF. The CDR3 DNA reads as TGTGCCAGCAGCATCGGGACTAGCGGCACAGATACGCAGTATTTT.

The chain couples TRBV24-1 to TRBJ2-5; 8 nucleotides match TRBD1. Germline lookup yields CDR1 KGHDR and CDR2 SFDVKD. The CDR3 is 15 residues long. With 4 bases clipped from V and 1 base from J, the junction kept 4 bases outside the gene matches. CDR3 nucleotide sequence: TGTGCCACCAGTGAGCGACAGGGGCGCCAAGAGACCCAGTACTTC. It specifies CATSERQGRQETQYF.

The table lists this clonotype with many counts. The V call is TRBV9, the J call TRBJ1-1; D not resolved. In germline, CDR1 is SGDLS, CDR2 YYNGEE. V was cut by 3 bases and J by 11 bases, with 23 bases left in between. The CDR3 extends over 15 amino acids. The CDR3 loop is CASSALTDYAGEAFF. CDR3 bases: TGTGCCAGCAGCGCCCTCACGGACTATGCCGGGGAGGCTTTCTTT.

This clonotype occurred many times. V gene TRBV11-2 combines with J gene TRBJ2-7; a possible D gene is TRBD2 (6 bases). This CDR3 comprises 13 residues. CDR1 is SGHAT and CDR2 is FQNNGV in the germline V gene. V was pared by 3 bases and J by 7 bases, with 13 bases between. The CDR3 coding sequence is TGTGCCAGCAGCTTCTTTCGGGAGTGGGAGCAGTACTTC. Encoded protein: CASSFFREWEQYF.

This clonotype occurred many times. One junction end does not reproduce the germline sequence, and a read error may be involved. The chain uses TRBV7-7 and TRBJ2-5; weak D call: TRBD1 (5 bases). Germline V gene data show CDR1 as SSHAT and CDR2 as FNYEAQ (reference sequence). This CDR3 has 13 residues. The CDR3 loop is CASSLTAQETQYF. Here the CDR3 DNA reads TGTGCTAGCAGCCTGACAGCCCAAGAGACCCAGTACTTC.

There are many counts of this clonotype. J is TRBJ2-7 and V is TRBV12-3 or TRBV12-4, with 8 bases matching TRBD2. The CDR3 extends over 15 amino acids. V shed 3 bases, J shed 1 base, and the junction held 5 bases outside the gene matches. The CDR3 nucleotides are TGTGCCAGCAGTTTCCGGGGGGGGGGATCCTACGAGCAGTACTTC. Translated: CASSFRGGGSYEQYF.

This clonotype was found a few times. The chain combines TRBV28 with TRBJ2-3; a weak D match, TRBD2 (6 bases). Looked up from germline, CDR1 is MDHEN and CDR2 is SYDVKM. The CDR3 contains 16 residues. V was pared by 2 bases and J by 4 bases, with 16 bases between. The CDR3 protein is CASSLVAARPPDTQYF. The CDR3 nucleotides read TGTGCCAGCAGTTTAGTAGCGGCAAGGCCCCCAGATACGCAGTATTTT. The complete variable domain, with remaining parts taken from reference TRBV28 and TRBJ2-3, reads DVKVTQSSRYLVKRTGEKVFLECVQDMDHENMFWYRQDPGLGLRLIYFSYDVKMKEKGDIPEGYSVSREKKERFSLILESASTNQTSMYLCASSLVAARPPDTQYFGPGTRLTVL.

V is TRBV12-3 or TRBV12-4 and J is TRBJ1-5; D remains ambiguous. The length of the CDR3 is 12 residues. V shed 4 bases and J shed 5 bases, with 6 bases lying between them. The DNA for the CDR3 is TGTGCCAGCAGTTGGCTTTATCAGCCCCAGCATTTT. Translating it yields CASSWLYQPQHF.

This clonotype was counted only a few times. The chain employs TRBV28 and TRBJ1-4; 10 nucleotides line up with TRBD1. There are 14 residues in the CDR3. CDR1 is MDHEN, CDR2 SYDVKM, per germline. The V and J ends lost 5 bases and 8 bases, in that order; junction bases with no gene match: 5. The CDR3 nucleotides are TGTGCCAGCAGTGATCGGACAGGGGGGGAAAAACTGTTTTTT. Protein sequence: CASSDRTGGEKLFF.

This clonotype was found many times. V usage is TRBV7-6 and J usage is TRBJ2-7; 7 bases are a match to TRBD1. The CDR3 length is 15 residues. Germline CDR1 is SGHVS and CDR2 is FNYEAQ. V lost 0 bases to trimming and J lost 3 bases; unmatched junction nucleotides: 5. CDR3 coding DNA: TGTGCCAGCAGCTTAGCTGGGACAGCCCTCTACGAGCAGTACTTC. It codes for CASSLAGTALYEQYF.

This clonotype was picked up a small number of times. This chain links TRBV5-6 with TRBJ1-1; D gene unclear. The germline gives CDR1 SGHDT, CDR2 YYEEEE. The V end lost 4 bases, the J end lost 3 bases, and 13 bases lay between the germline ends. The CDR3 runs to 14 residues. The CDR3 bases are TGTGCCAGCAGCCTGTGGGGTGCTGACACTGAAGCTTTCTTT. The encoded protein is CASSLWGADTEAFF. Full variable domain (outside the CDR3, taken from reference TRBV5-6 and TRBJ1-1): DAGVTQSPTHLIKTRGQQVTLRCSPKSGHDTVSWYQQALGQGPQFIFQYYEEEERQRGNFPDRFSGHQFPNYSSELNVNALLLGDSALYLCASSLWGADTEAFFGQGTRLTVV.

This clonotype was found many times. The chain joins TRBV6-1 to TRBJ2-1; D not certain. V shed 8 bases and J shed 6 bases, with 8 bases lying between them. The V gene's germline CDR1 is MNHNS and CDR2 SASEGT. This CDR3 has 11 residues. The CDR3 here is CASPLRNEQFF. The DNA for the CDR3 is TGTGCCAGCCCCCTCCGCAATGAGCAGTTCTTC.

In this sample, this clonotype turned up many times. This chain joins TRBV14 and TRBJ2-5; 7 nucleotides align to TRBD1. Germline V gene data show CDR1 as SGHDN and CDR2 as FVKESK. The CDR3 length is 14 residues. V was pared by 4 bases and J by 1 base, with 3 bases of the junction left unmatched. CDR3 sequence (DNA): TGTGCCAGCAGCCGAGACAGGGTCCAAGAGACCCAGTACTTC. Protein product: CASSRDRVQETQYF.

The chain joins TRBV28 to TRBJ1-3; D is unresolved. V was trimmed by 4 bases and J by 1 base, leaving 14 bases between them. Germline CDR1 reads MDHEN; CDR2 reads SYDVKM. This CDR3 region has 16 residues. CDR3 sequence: CASSSSHPLSGNTIYF. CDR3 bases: TGTGCCAGCAGTTCGTCCCACCCTTTATCTGGAAACACCATATATTTT. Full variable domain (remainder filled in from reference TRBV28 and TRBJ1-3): DVKVTQSSRYLVKRTGEKVFLECVQDMDHENMFWYRQDPGLGLRLIYFSYDVKMKEKGDIPEGYSVSREKKERFSLILESASTNQTSMYLCASSSSHPLSGNTIYFGEGSWLTVV.

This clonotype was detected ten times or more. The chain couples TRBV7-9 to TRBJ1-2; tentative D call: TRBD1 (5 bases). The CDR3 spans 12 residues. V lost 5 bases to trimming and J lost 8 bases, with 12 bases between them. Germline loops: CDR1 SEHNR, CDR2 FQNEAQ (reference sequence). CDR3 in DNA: TGTGCCAGCAGCCCCGGGACTGGCGGCTACACCTTC. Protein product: CASSPGTGGYTF.

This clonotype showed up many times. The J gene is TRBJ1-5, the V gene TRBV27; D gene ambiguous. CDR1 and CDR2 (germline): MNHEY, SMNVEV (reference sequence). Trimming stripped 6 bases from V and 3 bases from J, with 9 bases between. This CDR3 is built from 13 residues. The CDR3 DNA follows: TGTGCCAGCAGCCCTACATACAATCAGCCCCAGCATTTT. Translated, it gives CASSPTYNQPQHF.

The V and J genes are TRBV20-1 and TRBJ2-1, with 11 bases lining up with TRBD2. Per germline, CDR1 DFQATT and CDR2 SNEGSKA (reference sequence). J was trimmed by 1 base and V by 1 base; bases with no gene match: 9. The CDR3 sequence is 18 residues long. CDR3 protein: CSARAFHTSGSSYNEQFF. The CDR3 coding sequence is TGCAGTGCTAGAGCCTTCCATACTAGCGGGAGTTCCTACAATGAGCAGTTCTTC.

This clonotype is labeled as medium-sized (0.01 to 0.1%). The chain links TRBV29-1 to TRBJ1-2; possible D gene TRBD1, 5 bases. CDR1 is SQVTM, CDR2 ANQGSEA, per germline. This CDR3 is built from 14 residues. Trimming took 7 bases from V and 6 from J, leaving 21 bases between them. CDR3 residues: CSAPSTDLADGYTF. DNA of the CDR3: TGCAGCGCCCCGTCGACAGATCTAGCAGATGGCTACACCTTC. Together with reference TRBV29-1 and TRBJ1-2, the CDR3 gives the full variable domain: SAVISQKPSRDICQRGTSLTIQCQVDSQVTMMFWYRQQPGQSLTLIATANQGSEATYESGFVIDKFPISRPNLTFSTLTVSNMSPEDSSIYLCSAPSTDLADGYTFGSGTRLTVV.

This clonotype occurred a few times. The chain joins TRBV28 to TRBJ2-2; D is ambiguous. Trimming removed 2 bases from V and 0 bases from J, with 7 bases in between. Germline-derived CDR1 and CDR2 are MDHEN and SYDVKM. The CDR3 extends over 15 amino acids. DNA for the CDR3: TGTGCCAGCAGTTTACACAGCGCGAACACCGGGGAGCTGTTTTTT. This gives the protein CASSLHSANTGELFF. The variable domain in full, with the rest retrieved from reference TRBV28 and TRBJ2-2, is DVKVTQSSRYLVKRTGEKVFLECVQDMDHENMFWYRQDPGLGLRLIYFSYDVKMKEKGDIPEGYSVSREKKERFSLILESASTNQTSMYLCASSLHSANTGELFFGEGSRLTVL.

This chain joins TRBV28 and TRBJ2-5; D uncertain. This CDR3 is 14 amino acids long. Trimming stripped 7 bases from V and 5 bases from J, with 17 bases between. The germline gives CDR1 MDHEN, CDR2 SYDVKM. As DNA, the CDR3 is TGTGCCAGCAATCGAGATCTAGTGATCGAGACCCAGTACTTC. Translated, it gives CASNRDLVIETQYF.

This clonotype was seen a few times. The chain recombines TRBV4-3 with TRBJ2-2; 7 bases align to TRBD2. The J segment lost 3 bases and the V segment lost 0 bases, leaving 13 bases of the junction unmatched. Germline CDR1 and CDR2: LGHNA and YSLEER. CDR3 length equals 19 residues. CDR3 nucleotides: TGCGCCAGCAGCCAAGAATCTCAGTGGGAGGGCCTTCACACCGGGGAGCTGTTTTTT. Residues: CASSQESQWEGLHTGELFF.

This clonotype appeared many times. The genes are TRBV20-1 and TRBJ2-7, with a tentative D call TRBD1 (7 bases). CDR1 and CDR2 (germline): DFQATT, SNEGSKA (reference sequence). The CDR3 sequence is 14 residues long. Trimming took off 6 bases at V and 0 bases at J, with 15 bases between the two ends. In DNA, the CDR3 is TGCAGTGCCAGGGGGGCCTCAAGCTCCTACGAGCAGTACTTC. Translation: CSARGASSSYEQYF.

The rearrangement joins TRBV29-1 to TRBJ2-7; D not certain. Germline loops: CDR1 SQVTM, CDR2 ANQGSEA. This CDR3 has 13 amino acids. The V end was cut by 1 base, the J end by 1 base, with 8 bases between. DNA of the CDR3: TGCAGCGTTGAAGCGGGTCAGTCCTACGAGCAGTACTTC. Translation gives CSVEAGQSYEQYF.

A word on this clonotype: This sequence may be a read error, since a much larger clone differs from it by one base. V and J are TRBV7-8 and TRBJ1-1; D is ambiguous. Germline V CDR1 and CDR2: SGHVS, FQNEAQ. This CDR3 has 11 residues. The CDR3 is CAGSSPPEAFF. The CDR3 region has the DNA TGTGCCGGCAGCTCCCCCCCTGAAGCTTTCTTT.